The 17 T cell receptor beta chains presented below share a single source sample, sequenced in a study of PD-1 blockade in classical Hodgkin lymphoma. Specified time point: cycle 4 day 1 (C4D1), after less than seven weeks of nivolumab. Relapse was seen in all patients after autologous stem cell transplantation, and brentuximab vedotin exposure was variable. Using immunoSEQ multiplex PCR, the repertoire was profiled, and TCRdb retains in-frame clones only, with some absent. In the table there are roughly 39,000 clones, more than 60% of which are singletons. Sample: peripheral blood mononuclear cells (PBMCs), taken before the fourth cycle of nivolumab. Receptors were obtained from a human donor with classical Hodgkin lymphoma.

The V gene is TRBV13, the J gene TRBJ1-2; D unclear. CDR1 is PRHDT, CDR2 FYEKMQ, per germline (reference sequence). This CDR3 has 14 amino acids. V was shortened by 2 bases and J by 5 bases, with 12 bases between the two germline ends. CDR3 sequence (DNA): TGTGCCAGCAGCTTAAGAGACGGACCATATGGCTACACCTTC. Translating gives CASSLRDGPYGYTF.

The chain is built from TRBV28 and TRBJ2-1; D gene unclear. Germline V gene sequence: CDR1 MDHEN, CDR2 SYDVKM. The CDR3 totals 16 residues. The V gene lost 4 bases and the J gene lost 3 bases, with 16 bases spanning the gap. The chain's CDR3 is CASSSGSLDYYNEQFF. CDR3 DNA sequence: TGTGCCAGCAGTTCTGGAAGTCTTGATTACTACAATGAGCAGTTCTTC.

V gene TRBV7-2 combines with J gene TRBJ2-3; TRBD2 matches 11 bases. CDR3 length: 17 amino acids. Germline loops: CDR1 SGHTA, CDR2 FQGNSA. V lost 5 bases to trimming and J lost 4 bases; unmatched junction nucleotides: 11. CDR3 DNA: TGTGCCAGCAGCCACCACGGACTAGCGGGTTGGTCAGATACGCAGTATTTT. Protein sequence: CASSHHGLAGWSDTQYF.

The rearrangement joins TRBV11-2 to TRBJ1-3; D is unclear. CDR3 length: 14 residues. V lost 3 bases and J lost 4, with 10 bases in between. Germline V gene lookup returns CDR1 SGHAT and CDR2 FQNNGV. Here the CDR3 reads CASSFNEYGNTIYF. The CDR3 coding sequence is TGTGCCAGCAGCTTTAATGAATACGGAAACACCATATATTTT.

The chain links TRBV19 to TRBJ2-7; 8 positions match TRBD2. After removal of 4 bases from V and 4 bases from J, the junction contained 9 bases not matched to a gene. The germline V gene has CDR1 LNHDA and CDR2 SQIVND (reference sequence). The CDR3 is 15 residues long. The CDR3 is CASSKTGGKGYEQYF. CDR3 bases: TGTGCCAGTAGTAAGACGGGGGGGAAGGGTTACGAGCAGTACTTC.

The gene calls are TRBV5-1 and TRBJ1-1; D is unresolved. V lost 4 bases, J lost 4 bases, and 14 bases lay in between. This CDR3 spans 14 amino acids. Germline V gene data show CDR1 as SGHRS and CDR2 as YFSETQ. CDR3: CASSREGGSTEAFF. The CDR3 coding sequence is TGCGCCAGCAGCAGGGAAGGTGGGAGCACTGAAGCTTTCTTT.

The chain links TRBV7-9 to TRBJ1-1; D is unresolved. The CDR3 consists of 13 residues. Germline V gives CDR1 SEHNR, CDR2 FQNEAQ (reference sequence). Between the trimmed V and J ends, which lost 4 bases and 7 bases, there was a span of 13 bases. This CDR3 reads CASSYGRYSEAFF. The CDR3 DNA follows: TGTGCCAGCAGCTACGGACGGTATAGTGAAGCTTTCTTT.

The rearrangement joins TRBV4-2 to TRBJ1-1; D is perhaps TRBD1 (5 bases). The germline V and J ends were trimmed by 0 bases and 4 bases, with 18 bases remaining between them. The CDR3 is 17 residues long. Germline values: CDR1 LGHNA, CDR2 YNFKEQ. CDR3 loop: CASSQDLRRGLGTEAFF. CDR3 sequence (DNA): TGTGCCAGCAGCCAAGATCTGAGAAGGGGCTTGGGCACTGAAGCTTTCTTT.

The V gene is TRBV11-2, the J gene TRBJ2-7, with D tentatively TRBD1 (7 bases). This CDR3 region has 16 residues. Trimming stripped 6 bases from V and 9 bases from J, with 27 bases between. CDR1 is SGHAT, CDR2 FQNNGV, per germline. This CDR3 is CASSGQGGMLLFTQYF. The CDR3 region has the DNA TGTGCCAGCAGTGGGCAGGGGGGCATGTTGTTGTTTACGCAGTACTTC.

This clone was seen a few times. Here the CDR3 reads CASSLWTGGNYGYTF. The CDR3 DNA follows: TGTGCCAGCAGCTTATGGACAGGGGGCAACTATGGCTACACCTTC. The V call is TRBV7-2, the J call TRBJ1-2, with TRBD1 identical over 11 bases. This CDR3 has 15 residues. The V gene's germline CDR1 is SGHTA and CDR2 FQGNSA. Trimming removed 2 bases from V and 2 bases from J; junction bases left unmatched: 1.

This chain links TRBV10-3 with TRBJ1-2; D is uncertain. Germline assignment: CDR1 ENHRY and CDR2 SYGVKD. CDR3 length equals 15 residues. Trimming stripped 4 bases from V and 3 bases from J, with 15 bases between. The CDR3: CAISGRRAQDYGYTF. The CDR3 DNA follows: TGTGCCATCAGTGGAAGGAGGGCGCAGGACTATGGCTACACCTTC.

The chain has TRBV5-1 and TRBJ1-2; D is unresolved. V lost 1 base and J 5 bases, leaving 12 bases between the germline ends. This CDR3 contains 14 residues. Germline V gene lookup returns CDR1 SGHRS and CDR2 YFSETQ. The CDR3, as DNA: TGCGCCAGCAGCTTGCGGGGAATTCATTATGGCTACACCTTC. It is translated as CASSLRGIHYGYTF.

The CDR3 DNA sequence: TGTGCCAGCAGTTCACCGGGACAGGGGAGAGATACGCAGTATTTT. Translating it yields CASSSPGQGRDTQYF. The V gene is TRBV28, the J gene TRBJ2-3; 10 bases match TRBD1. CDR1 is MDHEN and CDR2 is SYDVKM in the germline V gene. The V and J ends lost 4 bases and 5 bases, in that order; junction bases with no gene match: 6. The CDR3 runs 15 residues.

Sample share makes this clone medium-sized. This sequence joins TRBV6-1 and TRBJ1-5, with D perhaps matching TRBD1 (5 bases). CDR1 is MNHNS and CDR2 is SASEGT in the germline V gene. The CDR3 runs to 13 residues. The V and J ends lost 5 bases and 5 bases respectively, with 10 bases between them. This CDR3 reads CASSRGGYQPQHF. The DNA of the CDR3 is TGTGCCAGCAGTCGGGGGGGGTATCAGCCCCAGCATTTT.

V and J are TRBV11-3 and TRBJ2-2; D might be TRBD1 or TRBD2, each matching 5 bases. V lost 5 bases, J lost 4 bases, and 14 bases lay in between. The germline gives CDR1 SGHNT, CDR2 YENEEA. The CDR3 sequence is 15 residues long. CDR3 loop: CASSPGLSRTGELFF. In DNA, the CDR3 is TGTGCCAGCAGCCCGGGGCTCTCCCGCACCGGGGAGCTGTTTTTT.

This chain joins TRBV5-6 and TRBJ2-5; TRBD2 matches at 7 bases. This CDR3 comprises 12 residues. Germline V gene data show CDR1 as SGHDT and CDR2 as YYEEEE. Germline trimming cut 4 bases from V and 7 bases from J; bases unmatched to any gene: 4. The CDR3 DNA follows: TGTGCCAGCAGCCTTGGGGGGGGGACCCAGTACTTC. Its protein product is CASSLGGGTQYF.

The chain recombines TRBV28 with TRBJ2-5, with 8 bases aligning to TRBD2. The germline V gene encodes CDR1 MDHEN and CDR2 SYDVKM. The V segment lost 6 bases and the J segment 3 bases; nucleotides outside the gene matches: 12. The CDR3 runs 16 residues. DNA of the CDR3: TGTGCCAGCAGCCCTAGGGCGCGGGGGGCTGAAGAGACCCAGTACTTC. Its protein product is CASSPRARGAEETQYF.